A single sample is the source of the 32 T cell receptor beta chains below, sequenced in a study of T cell responses to AZD1222 COVID-19 vaccine. Here immunoSEQ multiplex PCR was the method, and the copy in TCRdb shows in-frame clones only, minus some. The sample lists 90,000 to 120,000 clones, around 90% occurring once. The sequenced sample was peripheral blood, obtained on day 0 of AZD1222 vaccination. The origin of the receptors is an adult in good health.

The V call is TRBV11-2, the J call TRBJ2-7, with TRBD1 matching 8 bases. Looked up from germline, CDR1 is SGHAT and CDR2 is FQNNGV. CDR3 length: 15 amino acids. The J segment lost 4 bases and the V segment lost 5 bases, leaving 10 bases of the junction unmatched. The chain's CDR3 is CASSKDREAYYEQYF. As DNA, the CDR3 is TGTGCCAGCAGCAAGGACAGGGAGGCCTATTACGAGCAGTACTTC.

V is TRBV7-2 and J is TRBJ2-5, with 7 bases fitting TRBD2. This CDR3 comprises 14 residues. V was clipped by 2 bases and J by 4 bases; unmatched bases: 4. Germline CDR1 SGHTA, CDR2 FQGNSA. CDR3 nucleotide sequence: TGTGCCAGCAGCTTACATAGCGGGCGAGAGACCCAGTACTTC. Protein: CASSLHSGRETQYF.

The chain is built from TRBV13 and TRBJ2-2; D is unclear. Germline V gene data show CDR1 as PRHDT and CDR2 as FYEKMQ (reference sequence). Trimming stripped 6 bases from V and 7 bases from J, with 12 bases between. CDR3 length: 13 residues. As DNA, the CDR3 is TGTGCCAGCAGTCAAGGAGAAGGCGGGGAGCTGTTTTTT. It is translated as CASSQGEGGELFF.

The chain employs TRBV7-9 and TRBJ1-1; no definite D call. V lost 0 bases and J lost 1, with 9 bases in between. The germline V gene encodes CDR1 SEHNR and CDR2 FQNEAQ (reference sequence). The CDR3 contains 15 residues. The CDR3 reads CASSLAGGRNTEAFF. In DNA, the CDR3 is TGTGCCAGCAGCTTAGCGGGAGGACGGAACACTGAAGCTTTCTTT.

The genes are TRBV9 and TRBJ1-6; D possibly corresponds to TRBD1 (5 bases). Trimming shortened V by 4 bases and J by 12 bases, and 14 bases separated the two germline ends. The germline V gene encodes CDR1 SGDLS and CDR2 YYNGEE. The CDR3 spans 13 residues. The CDR3 protein is CASSPTLGEPLHF. For the CDR3, the DNA is TGTGCCAGCAGCCCGACACTGGGGGAACCCCTCCACTTT.

This chain connects TRBV19 to TRBJ1-5; D might be TRBD1 (5 bases). This CDR3 spans 18 amino acids. The V gene's germline CDR1 is LNHDA and CDR2 SQIVND (reference sequence). The V end lost 5 bases, the J end lost 1 base, and 21 bases lay between the germline ends. In DNA form, the CDR3 reads TGTGCCAGTAGTCGTTCGCGGGGCTGGCAGCGGAGCAATCAGCCCCAGCATTTT. It yields the protein CASSRSRGWQRSNQPQHF.

The chain employs TRBV28 and TRBJ2-1; 10 bases align to TRBD2. The germline V gene has CDR1 MDHEN and CDR2 SYDVKM. J lost 9 bases, V lost 6 bases, and 11 bases had no gene match. The CDR3 has 15 residues. The chain's CDR3 is CASSSLLAGAGEQFF. The CDR3 DNA reads TGTGCCAGCAGCTCCTTGCTAGCGGGAGCCGGTGAGCAGTTCTTC.

CDR3 region: CASSPGTGVSPLHF. CDR3 nucleotides: TGTGCCAGCAGCCCCGGGACAGGGGTATCACCCCTCCACTTT. The gene calls are TRBV5-6 and TRBJ1-6; TRBD1 matches 10 bases. Germline V gives CDR1 SGHDT, CDR2 YYEEEE. The CDR3 is 14 amino acids. V shed 4 bases and J 10 bases; nucleotides not matched to a gene: 5. The variable domain in full, completed from reference TRBV5-6 and TRBJ1-6, reads DAGVTQSPTHLIKTRGQQVTLRCSPKSGHDTVSWYQQALGQGPQFIFQYYEEEERQRGNFPDRFSGHQFPNYSSELNVNALLLGDSALYLCASSPGTGVSPLHFGNGTRLTVT.

The chain couples TRBV11-2 to TRBJ1-1; 10 bases align to TRBD1. Germline V gives CDR1 SGHAT, CDR2 FQNNGV. This CDR3 has 19 residues. V gave up 2 bases and J gave up 1 base; unmatched junction bases: 13. The CDR3 sequence is CASSLWVGQGEGENTEAFF. The CDR3 DNA is TGTGCCAGCAGCTTATGGGTTGGACAGGGGGAAGGAGAGAACACTGAAGCTTTCTTT.

This chain joins TRBV24-1 and TRBJ1-1; D is undetermined. Between the trimmed V and J ends, which lost 1 base and 8 bases, there was a span of 4 bases. This CDR3 spans 11 amino acids. Germline CDR1 reads KGHDR; CDR2 reads SFDVKD. DNA for the CDR3: TGTGCCACCAGTGATTTAAGGGAAGCTTTCTTT. Translation gives CATSDLREAFF.

The V call is TRBV29-1, the J call TRBJ2-7; D may correspond to TRBD1 or TRBD2 (6 bases each). In germline, CDR1 is SQVTM, CDR2 ANQGSEA. V was clipped by 7 bases and J by 5 bases, with 24 bases between them. The length of the CDR3 is 15 residues. The CDR3 coding sequence is TGCAGCGGGCCGGGGGTTAGACAGGATCACCACGAGCAGTACTTC. Protein: CSGPGVRQDHHEQYF.

The sample holds a few counts of this clone. The chain links TRBV3-1 (or the pseudogene TRBV3-2) to TRBJ2-2; tentative D call: TRBD2 (5 bases). Germline V CDR1 and CDR2: LGHDT, YNNKEL (reference sequence). The CDR3 totals 11 residues. CDR3 nucleotide sequence: TGTGGACTACCCGGAACCGGGGAGCTGTTTTTT. Protein sequence: CGLPGTGELFF.

The V call is TRBV7-9, the J call TRBJ2-1; D possibly corresponds to TRBD2 (7 bases). The CDR3 loop spans 15 amino acids. Germline values: CDR1 SEHNR, CDR2 FQNEAQ (reference sequence). V was pared by 5 bases and J by 7 bases, with 18 bases between. CDR3 in DNA: TGTGCCAGCAGCCAAGGGTGGGAGGGGGGTAATGAGCAGTTCTTC. Protein: CASSQGWEGGNEQFF.

J is TRBJ2-7 and V is TRBV18, with 9 bases identical to TRBD1. After removal of 2 bases from V and 3 bases from J, the junction contained 5 bases not matched to a gene. This CDR3 is 15 amino acids long. Germline V CDR1 and CDR2: KGHSH, LQKENI. CDR3 DNA sequence: TGTGCCAGCTCACCAACAGGACAGGGGAACTACGAGCAGTACTTC. Its protein product is CASSPTGQGNYEQYF.

The genes are TRBV30 and TRBJ1-2; 9 nucleotides line up with TRBD1. J was trimmed by 1 base and V by 2 bases; bases with no gene match: 11. There are 17 residues in the CDR3. The V gene's germline CDR1 is GTSNPN and CDR2 SVGIG (reference sequence). The CDR3 nucleotides read TGTGCCTGGAGTCACGGAGCCGGACAGGGGTATAACTATGGCTACACCTTC. This sequence encodes CAWSHGAGQGYNYGYTF.

The chain carries TRBV28 and TRBJ2-7; TRBD1 matches 9 bases. Losses at the gene ends were 5 bases for V and 7 bases for J; bases not matched to a gene: 9. Germline CDR1 and CDR2: MDHEN and SYDVKM. The CDR3 loop spans 14 amino acids. In DNA form, the CDR3 reads TGTGCCAGCAGTACCTCACAGGGGGCATGGGAGCAGTACTTC. Its translation: CASSTSQGAWEQYF.

The chain joins TRBV2 to TRBJ2-2; 9 positions match TRBD2. J gave up 7 bases and V 4 bases, and 4 bases lay outside the gene matches. Germline lookup yields CDR1 SNHLY and CDR2 FYNNEI. CDR3 length: 14 residues. CDR3 coding DNA: TGTGCCAGCAGTGGCGGGAGGGCTGGCGGGGAGCTGTTTTTT. This sequence encodes CASSGGRAGGELFF.

The J gene is TRBJ1-2, the V gene TRBV4-3; weak D call: TRBD1 (6 bases). This CDR3 comprises 14 residues. Trimming left V 4 bases short and J 4 bases short, with 13 bases between. Germline-derived CDR1 and CDR2 are LGHNA and YSLEER. The CDR3 reads CASSPGAGGYGYTF. The CDR3 nucleotides read TGCGCCAGCAGCCCAGGGGCGGGAGGCTATGGCTACACCTTC.

The chain recombines TRBV4-3 with TRBJ2-5, with D perhaps TRBD1 (5 bases). Deletions cut 4 bases from V and 1 base from J, with 7 bases between. CDR3 length: 13 amino acids. Germline CDR1 LGHNA, CDR2 YSLEER. The CDR3 spells CASSLTAQETQYF. As DNA, the CDR3 is TGCGCCAGCAGCCTGACAGCCCAAGAGACCCAGTACTTC.

The gene calls are TRBV7-9 and TRBJ1-1; D is unclear. The V and J ends lost 4 bases and 7 bases respectively, with 7 bases between them. The CDR3 is 11 residues long. The germline gives CDR1 SEHNR, CDR2 FQNEAQ (reference sequence). The CDR3 DNA reads as TGTGCCAGCAGCTCGGGCCATGAAGCTTTCTTT. It specifies CASSSGHEAFF.

The V and J genes are TRBV7-7 and TRBJ1-2, with D unresolved. CDR3 length: 13 amino acids. V lost 7 bases to trimming and J lost 8 bases, with 17 bases between them. Per the germline V gene, CDR1 is SSHAT and CDR2 is FNYEAQ (reference sequence). For the CDR3, the DNA is TGTGCCAGCACCAAAGACCTAGTGTGGGGCTACACCTTC. Protein product: CASTKDLVWGYTF.

This chain connects TRBV2 to TRBJ1-5, with D hard to call. CDR1 is SNHLY and CDR2 is FYNNEI in the germline V gene. The CDR3 totals 14 residues. Trimming shortened V by 5 bases and J by 5 bases, and 13 bases separated the two germline ends. The CDR3 region has the DNA TGTGCCAGCAGTCCCTTGACACTTGATCAGCCCCAGCATTTT. Translated, it gives CASSPLTLDQPQHF.

V is TRBV6-5 and J is TRBJ2-3; 11 bases are a match to TRBD2. J lost 5 bases, V lost 0 bases, and 4 bases had no gene match. The CDR3 spans 16 residues. Per germline, CDR1 MNHEY and CDR2 SVGAGI. The CDR3 loop reads CASSYSLAGGVDTQYF. The CDR3 DNA follows: TGTGCCAGCAGTTACTCCCTAGCGGGAGGAGTAGATACGCAGTATTTT.

The CDR3, as DNA: TGTGCCAGCAGCCCAGGGACTGGGGCCAACGTCCTGACTTTC. Protein product: CASSPGTGANVLTF. This rearrangement joins TRBV2 to TRBJ2-6, with D possibly being TRBD1 (5 bases). The CDR3 loop spans 14 amino acids. CDR1 is SNHLY, CDR2 FYNNEI, per germline. The ends were cut back, 6 bases at V and 2 bases at J, with 8 bases in the middle. Combining the CDR3 with reference TRBV2 and TRBJ2-6 gives the whole variable domain EPEVTQTPSHQVTQMGQEVILRCVPISNHLYFYWYRQILGQKVEFLVSFYNNEISEKSEIFDDQFSVERPDGSNFTLKIRSTKLEDSAMYFCASSPGTGANVLTFGAGSRLTVL.

V is TRBV28 and J is TRBJ2-3, with 8 bases identical to TRBD1. Germline V CDR1 and CDR2: MDHEN, SYDVKM. The CDR3 is 13 amino acids. The J segment lost 3 bases and the V segment lost 6 bases, leaving 2 bases of the junction unmatched. The chain's CDR3 is CASRHRGTDTQYF. In DNA, the CDR3 is TGTGCCAGCAGGCACAGGGGGACAGATACGCAGTATTTT.

The chain recombines TRBV20-1 with TRBJ2-1, with D hard to call. V shed 7 bases and J shed 6 bases, with 10 bases lying between them. Germline-derived CDR1 and CDR2 are DFQATT and SNEGSKA (reference sequence). This CDR3 spans 11 amino acids. The CDR3 sequence: CSGLELNEQFF. As DNA, the CDR3 is TGCAGTGGCTTGGAACTCAATGAGCAGTTCTTC.

The chain has TRBV15 and TRBJ2-7, with 11 bases aligning to TRBD2. The CDR3 loop spans 18 amino acids. The V and J ends lost 1 base and 1 base, in that order; junction bases with no gene match: 9. From germline, CDR1 is LNHNV and CDR2 YYDKDF (reference sequence). CDR3 region: CATSRGLAGFQRSYEQYF. The CDR3 nucleotides read TGTGCCACCAGCAGAGGACTAGCGGGGTTCCAGCGTTCCTACGAGCAGTACTTC.

J is TRBJ2-1 and V is TRBV7-9; 7 bases line up with TRBD2. The germline V gene encodes CDR1 SEHNR and CDR2 FQNEAQ (reference sequence). The V and J ends lost 1 base and 7 bases, in that order; junction bases with no gene match: 4. The CDR3 length is 14 residues. The CDR3 DNA sequence: TGTGCCAGCAGCTTAGGCGGGAGTCGGAATGAGCAGTTCTTC. Translating gives CASSLGGSRNEQFF.

The chain links TRBV27 to TRBJ1-2; no clear D. Trimming pared 5 bases from V and 0 bases from J, leaving 22 bases between. This CDR3 has 18 residues. The germline gives CDR1 MNHEY, CDR2 SMNVEV (reference sequence). CDR3 DNA: TGTGCCAGCAGTAGTGTGTCGGGTATATTTGGAGCTAACTATGGCTACACCTTC. Protein product: CASSSVSGIFGANYGYTF.

The genes are TRBV27 and TRBJ2-7, with D perhaps TRBD1 or TRBD2 (5 bases each). V was shortened by 5 bases and J by 3 bases, with 26 bases between the two germline ends. Germline V gene lookup returns CDR1 MNHEY and CDR2 SMNVEV (reference sequence). This CDR3 is 18 amino acids long. The CDR3 DNA follows: TGTGCCAGCAGTGCTATTCGCCGGGACCCGAAAGAAAGCTACGAGCAGTACTTC. Protein: CASSAIRRDPKESYEQYF.

The gene calls are TRBV27 and TRBJ2-7; D may be TRBD2 (5 bases). This CDR3 region has 14 residues. Trimming removed 4 bases from V and 1 base from J, with 11 bases in between. Germline V gene data show CDR1 as MNHEY and CDR2 as SMNVEV (reference sequence). The CDR3 nucleotides are TGTGCCAGCAGTTGGACTCAGGCTTCCTACGAGCAGTACTTC. It codes for CASSWTQASYEQYF.

The chain is built from TRBV29-1 and TRBJ2-5, with D perhaps given as TRBD1 or TRBD2 (5 bases each). The CDR3 sequence is 14 residues long. In germline, CDR1 is SQVTM, CDR2 ANQGSEA. Trimming cost V 6 bases and J 4 bases, with 18 bases left between them. The CDR3: CSVSGATGRETQYF. The CDR3 DNA reads TGCAGCGTCTCCGGGGCGACGGGACGAGAGACCCAGTACTTC.